This T cell receptor beta chain was identified in a study of blood T cell repertoires in COVID-19. Overall study context: From the United States, Italy and Spain came samples of acute and convalescent COVID-19. From T cells, B-cell-depleted T cells, or PBMCs came the material, which was cDNA or gDNA.

Authors' data handling: Scientists estimated how many nucleated cells there were by amplifying reference gene primers. TCRdb's table, derived via immunoSEQ multiplex PCR, lists solely in-frame clones and lacks some. The V and J calls and clone size are taken from that table; D and trimming were inferred from the DNA. The sample includes hundreds of thousands of clones, around 89% of them seen just once. The V end was cut by 0 bases, the J end by 8 bases, with 14 bases between. Germline values: CDR1 LGHNA, CDR2 YNFKEQ. The CDR3 totals 16 residues. The chain is built from TRBV4-2 and TRBJ1-6, with a tentative D call TRBD1 (5 bases). Sequencing input: peripheral blood. The receptor was derived from a woman in her late teens or twenties with acute or convalescent COVID-19. The CDR3 here is CASSQEGGGGDSPLHF. The DNA of the CDR3 is TGTGCCAGCAGCCAAGAAGGCGGGGGAGGGGATTCACCCCTCCACTTT.